This T cell receptor beta chain is from a study of T cells in Graves' hyperthyroidism and ophthalmopathy. General study results and limits: Appearing also in blood were most of the thyroid clonotypes expanded above 0.001.

Trimming removed 0 bases from V and 1 base from J, with 11 bases in between. The CDR3 is made up of 16 amino acids. CDR1 and CDR2 (germline): SGHTA, FQGNSA. RNA transcripts provided the source from which TCR beta CDR3 regions were amplified. A set of HTBI primers served as the primers for a first-round RT-PCR of the TCR CDR3. TCRdb ran MiXCR on the multiplex PCR reads and lists one entry per CDR3 protein. The data contain about 380,000 distinct CDR3 sequences, 13% of them seen just once; the ten biggest clones take up less than 25%. Fresh peripheral blood, roughly 10 ml, was the source of the PBMCs. For this clonotype: The antigen is not known. This may be a read error, as it is one base from a much larger clone. Since the CDR3 does not end with the conserved phenylalanine or tryptophan, this likely comes from a read error.

The rearrangement uses TRBV7-2 and TRBJ2-3, with D perhaps TRBD1 (6 bases). This sequence originates from a man aged 25-45 years with Graves' hyperthyroidism that later progressed to Graves' ophthalmopathy. Material for sequencing was blood. Here the CDR3 reads CASSLAAAGGTDTQYY. The CDR3 nucleotides are TGTGCCAGCAGCTTAGCGGCGGCAGGGGGCACAGATACGCAGTATTAT.